This T cell receptor (beta chain) comes out of a study of identical twins. This clonotype has a count of ten or more. The target antigen is unknown. TCRdb ran MiXCR on the 5' RACE reads and lists one entry per CDR3 protein. The data contain about 100,000 distinct CDR3 sequences, less than 6.5% of them singletons. Study-level results: Rather than following the same donors, the conclusions depended on cross-sectional statistical analysis.

CDR3 length: 15 residues. Germline CDR1 is SGDLS and CDR2 is YYNGEE. With 5 bases removed from V and 0 bases from J, the gap between germline ends came to 13 bases. The sample was memory T cells sorted from blood. This TCR was recovered from a woman aged 45-65 years in good health. The chain joins TRBV9 to TRBJ2-3; D possibly uses TRBD1 or TRBD2 (5 bases each). CDR3 sequence: CASRGDRPSTDTQYF. The CDR3 nucleotides are TGTGCCAGCAGGGGGGACCGGCCGAGCACAGATACGCAGTATTTT.